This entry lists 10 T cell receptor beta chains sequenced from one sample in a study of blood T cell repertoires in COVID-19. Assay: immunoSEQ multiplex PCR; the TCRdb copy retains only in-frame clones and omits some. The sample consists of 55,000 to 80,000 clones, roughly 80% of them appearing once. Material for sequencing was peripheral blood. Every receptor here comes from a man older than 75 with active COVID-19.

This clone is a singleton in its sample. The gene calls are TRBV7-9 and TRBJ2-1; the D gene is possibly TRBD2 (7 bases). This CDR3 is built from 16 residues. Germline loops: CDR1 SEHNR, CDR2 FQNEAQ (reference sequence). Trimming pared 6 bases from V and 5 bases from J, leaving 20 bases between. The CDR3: CASRPRGGRDNNEQFF. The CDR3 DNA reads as TGTGCCAGCAGACCCAGGGGAGGGAGGGACAACAATGAGCAGTTCTTC. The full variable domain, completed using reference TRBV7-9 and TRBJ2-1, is DTGVSQNPRHKITKRGQNVTFRCDPISEHNRLYWYRQTLGQGPEFLTYFQNEAQLEKSRLLSDRFSAERPKGSFSTLEIQRTEQGDSAMYLCASRPRGGRDNNEQFFGPGTRLTVL.

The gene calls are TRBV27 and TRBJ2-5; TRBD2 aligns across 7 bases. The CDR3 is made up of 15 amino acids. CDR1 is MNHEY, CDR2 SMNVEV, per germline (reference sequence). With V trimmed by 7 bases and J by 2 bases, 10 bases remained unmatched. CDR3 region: CASKNYRGGQETQYF. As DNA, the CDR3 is TGTGCCAGCAAAAATTACCGCGGGGGACAAGAGACCCAGTACTTC.

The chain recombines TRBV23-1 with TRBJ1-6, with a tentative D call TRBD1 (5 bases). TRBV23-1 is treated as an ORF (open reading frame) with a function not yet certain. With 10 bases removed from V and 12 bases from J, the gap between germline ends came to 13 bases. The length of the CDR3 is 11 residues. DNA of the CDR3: TGCGCCACAACTCCCGGGGGACCCCTCCACTTT. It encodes CATTPGGPLHF.

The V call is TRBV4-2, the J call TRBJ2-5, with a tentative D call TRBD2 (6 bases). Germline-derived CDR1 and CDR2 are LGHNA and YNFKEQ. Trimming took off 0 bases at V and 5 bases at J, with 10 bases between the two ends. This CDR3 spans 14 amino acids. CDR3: CASSQESAGETQYF. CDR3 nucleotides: TGTGCCAGCAGCCAAGAGTCCGCGGGGGAGACCCAGTACTTC.

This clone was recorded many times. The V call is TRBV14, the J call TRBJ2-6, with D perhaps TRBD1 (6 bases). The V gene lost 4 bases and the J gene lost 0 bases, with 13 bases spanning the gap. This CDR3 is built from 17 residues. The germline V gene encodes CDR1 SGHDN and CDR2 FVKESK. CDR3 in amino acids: CASSRLGQFSGANVLTF. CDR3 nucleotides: TGTGCCAGCAGCCGACTCGGACAGTTCTCTGGGGCCAACGTCCTGACTTTC.

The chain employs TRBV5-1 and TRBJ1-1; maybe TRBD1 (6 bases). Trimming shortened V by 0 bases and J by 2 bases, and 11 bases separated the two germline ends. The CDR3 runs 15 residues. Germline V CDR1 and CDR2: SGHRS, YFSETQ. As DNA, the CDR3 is TGCGCCAGCAGCTTGGGGGTACAGGGTAACACTGAAGCTTTCTTT. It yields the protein CASSLGVQGNTEAFF. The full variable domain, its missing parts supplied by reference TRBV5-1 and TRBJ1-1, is KAGVTQTPRYLIKTRGQQVTLSCSPISGHRSVSWYQQTPGQGLQFLFEYFSETQRNKGNFPGRFSGRQFSNSRSEMNVSTLELGDSALYLCASSLGVQGNTEAFFGQGTRLTVV.

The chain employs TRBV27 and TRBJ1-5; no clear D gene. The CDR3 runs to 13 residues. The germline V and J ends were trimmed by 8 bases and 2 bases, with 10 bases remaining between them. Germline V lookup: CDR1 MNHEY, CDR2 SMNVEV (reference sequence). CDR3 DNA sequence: TGTGCCAGCCGTCCGGGAGGCAATCAGCCCCAGCATTTT. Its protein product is CASRPGGNQPQHF.

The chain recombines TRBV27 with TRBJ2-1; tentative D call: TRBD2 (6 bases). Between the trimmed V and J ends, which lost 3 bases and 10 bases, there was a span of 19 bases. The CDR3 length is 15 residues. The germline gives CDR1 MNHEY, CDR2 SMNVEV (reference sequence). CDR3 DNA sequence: TGTGCCAGCAGTTTCGCCGGTAGTCGGGGGAAGGAGCAGTTCTTC. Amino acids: CASSFAGSRGKEQFF.

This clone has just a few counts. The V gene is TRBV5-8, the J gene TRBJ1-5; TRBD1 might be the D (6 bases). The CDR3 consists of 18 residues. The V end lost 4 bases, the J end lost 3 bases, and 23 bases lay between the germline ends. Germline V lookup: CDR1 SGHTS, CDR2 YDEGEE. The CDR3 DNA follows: TGTGCCAGCAGCGCCGGGGTTAGGGGGGGTCGGTCCAATCAGCCCCAGCATTTT. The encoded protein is CASSAGVRGGRSNQPQHF.

CDR3 in DNA: TGTGCCACCAGCAGGGGGGGGACAGGGGTTTCACCCCTCCACTTT. This gives the protein CATSRGGTGVSPLHF. The chain uses TRBV15 and TRBJ1-6; 10 bases match TRBD1. The CDR3 covers 15 residues. The V segment lost 3 bases and the J segment 9 bases; nucleotides outside the gene matches: 5. Germline V gives CDR1 LNHNV, CDR2 YYDKDF (reference sequence).